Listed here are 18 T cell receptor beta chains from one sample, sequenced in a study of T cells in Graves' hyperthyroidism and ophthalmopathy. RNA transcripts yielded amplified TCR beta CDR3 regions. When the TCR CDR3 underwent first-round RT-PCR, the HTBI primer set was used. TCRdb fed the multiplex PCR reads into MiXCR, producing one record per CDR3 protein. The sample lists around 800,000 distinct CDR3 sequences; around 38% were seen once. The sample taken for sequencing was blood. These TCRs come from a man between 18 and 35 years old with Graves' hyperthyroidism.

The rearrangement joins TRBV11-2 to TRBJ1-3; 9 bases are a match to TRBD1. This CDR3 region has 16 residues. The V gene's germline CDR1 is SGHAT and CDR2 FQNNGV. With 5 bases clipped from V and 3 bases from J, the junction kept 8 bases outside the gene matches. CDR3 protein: CASSQGQGLGGNTIYF. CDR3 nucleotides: TGTGCCAGCAGCCAGGGACAGGGTCTAGGTGGAAACACCATATATTTT.

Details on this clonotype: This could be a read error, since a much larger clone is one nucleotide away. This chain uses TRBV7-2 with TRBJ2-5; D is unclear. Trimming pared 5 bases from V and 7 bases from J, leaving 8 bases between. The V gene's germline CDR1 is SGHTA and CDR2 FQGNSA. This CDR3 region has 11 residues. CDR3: CASSLQRTQYF. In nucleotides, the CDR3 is TGTGCCAGCAGCCTTCAACGGACCCAGTACTTC.

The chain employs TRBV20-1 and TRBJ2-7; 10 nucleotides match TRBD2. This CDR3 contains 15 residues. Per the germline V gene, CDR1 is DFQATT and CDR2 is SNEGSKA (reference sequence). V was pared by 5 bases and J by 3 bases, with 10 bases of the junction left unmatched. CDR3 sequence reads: CSAPWLAGDHYEQYF. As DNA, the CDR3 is TGCAGTGCTCCCTGGCTAGCGGGGGACCACTACGAGCAGTACTTC.

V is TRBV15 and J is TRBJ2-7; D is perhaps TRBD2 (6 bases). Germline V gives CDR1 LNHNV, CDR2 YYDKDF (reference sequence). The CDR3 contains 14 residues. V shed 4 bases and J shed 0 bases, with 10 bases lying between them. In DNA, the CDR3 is TGTGCCACCAGCAAGGGACTGAGCTCCTACGAGCAGTACTTC. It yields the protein CATSKGLSSYEQYF.

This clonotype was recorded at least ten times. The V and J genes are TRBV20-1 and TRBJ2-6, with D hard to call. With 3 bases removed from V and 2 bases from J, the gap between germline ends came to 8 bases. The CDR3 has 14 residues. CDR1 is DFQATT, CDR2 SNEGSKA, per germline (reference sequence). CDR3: CSARSGTGANVLTF. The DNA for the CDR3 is TGCAGTGCTAGGTCTGGGACTGGGGCCAACGTCCTGACTTTC.

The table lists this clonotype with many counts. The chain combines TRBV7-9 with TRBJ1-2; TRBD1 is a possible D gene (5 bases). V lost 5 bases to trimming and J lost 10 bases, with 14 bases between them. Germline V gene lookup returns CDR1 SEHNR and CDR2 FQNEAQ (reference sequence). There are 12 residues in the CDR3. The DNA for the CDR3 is TGTGCCAGCAGCGGTGTGGGACCGACCTACACCTTC. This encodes CASSGVGPTYTF.

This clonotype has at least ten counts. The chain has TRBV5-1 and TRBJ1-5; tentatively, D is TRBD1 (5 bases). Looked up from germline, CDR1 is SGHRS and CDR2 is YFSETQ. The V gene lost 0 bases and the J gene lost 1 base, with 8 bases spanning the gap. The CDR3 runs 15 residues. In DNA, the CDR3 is TGCGCCAGCAGCTTGGCCGGGGCCAGCAATCAGCCCCAGCATTTT. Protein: CASSLAGASNQPQHF. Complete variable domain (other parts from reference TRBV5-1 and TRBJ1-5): KAGVTQTPRYLIKTRGQQVTLSCSPISGHRSVSWYQQTPGQGLQFLFEYFSETQRNKGNFPGRFSGRQFSNSRSEMNVSTLELGDSALYLCASSLAGASNQPQHFGDGTRLSIL.

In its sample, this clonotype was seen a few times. Here the CDR3 DNA reads TGCAGTGCTTTAGGACAGGGTGCCTACGAGCAGTACTTC. This codes for CSALGQGAYEQYF. The J gene is TRBJ2-7, the V gene TRBV20-1; TRBD1 agrees at 8 bases. Unmatched junction bases numbered 5, after V lost 5 bases and J lost 2 bases. The CDR3 is made up of 13 amino acids. Germline V gene lookup returns CDR1 DFQATT and CDR2 SNEGSKA (reference sequence).

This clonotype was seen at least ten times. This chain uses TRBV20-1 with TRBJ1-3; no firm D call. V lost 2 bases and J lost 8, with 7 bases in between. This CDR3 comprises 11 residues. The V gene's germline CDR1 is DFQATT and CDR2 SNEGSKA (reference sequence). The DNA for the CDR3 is TGCAGTGCTAGATTTGGCGACACCATATATTTT. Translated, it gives CSARFGDTIYF.

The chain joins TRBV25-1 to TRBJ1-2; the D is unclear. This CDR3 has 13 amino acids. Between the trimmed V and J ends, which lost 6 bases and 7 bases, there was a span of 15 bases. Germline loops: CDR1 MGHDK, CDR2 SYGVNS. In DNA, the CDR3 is TGTGCCAGCAGCTTAGAGCGGAGGGTTGGCTACACCTTC. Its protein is CASSLERRVGYTF.

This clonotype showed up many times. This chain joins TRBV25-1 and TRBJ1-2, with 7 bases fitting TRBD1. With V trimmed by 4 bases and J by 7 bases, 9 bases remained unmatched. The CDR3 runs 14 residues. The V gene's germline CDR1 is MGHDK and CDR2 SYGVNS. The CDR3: CASSAPTGLGGYTF. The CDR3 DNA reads TGTGCCAGCAGTGCACCGACAGGGCTAGGTGGCTACACCTTC.

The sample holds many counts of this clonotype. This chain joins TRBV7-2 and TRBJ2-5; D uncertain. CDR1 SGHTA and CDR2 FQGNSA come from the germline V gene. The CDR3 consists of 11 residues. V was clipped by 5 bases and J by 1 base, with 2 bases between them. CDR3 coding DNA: TGTGCCAGCAGCCGCCAAGAGACCCAGTACTTC. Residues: CASSRQETQYF.

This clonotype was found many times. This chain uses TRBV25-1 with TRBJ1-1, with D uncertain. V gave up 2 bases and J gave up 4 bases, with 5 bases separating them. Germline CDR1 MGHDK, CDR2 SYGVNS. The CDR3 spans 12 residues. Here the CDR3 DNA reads TGTGCCAGCAGTGAACAGCCCACTGAAGCTTTCTTT. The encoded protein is CASSEQPTEAFF. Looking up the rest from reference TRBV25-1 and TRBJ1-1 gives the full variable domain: EADIYQTPRYLVIGTGKKITLECSQTMGHDKMYWYQQDPGMELHLIHYSYGVNSTEKGDLSSESTVSRIRTEHFPLTLESARPSHTSQYLCASSEQPTEAFFGQGTRLTVV.

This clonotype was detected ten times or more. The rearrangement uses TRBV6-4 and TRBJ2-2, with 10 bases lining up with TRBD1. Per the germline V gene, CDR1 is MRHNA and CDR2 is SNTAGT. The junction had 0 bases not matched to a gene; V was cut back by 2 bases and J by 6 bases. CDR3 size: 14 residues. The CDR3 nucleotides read TGTGCCAGCAGTGACGGACAGGGGGCCGGGGAGCTGTTTTTT. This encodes CASSDGQGAGELFF.

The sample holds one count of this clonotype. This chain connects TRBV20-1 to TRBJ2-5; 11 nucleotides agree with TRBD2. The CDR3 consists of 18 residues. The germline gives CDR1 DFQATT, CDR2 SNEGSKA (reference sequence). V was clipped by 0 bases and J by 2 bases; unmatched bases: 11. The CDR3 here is CSARDQASGRYEQETQYF. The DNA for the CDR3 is TGCAGTGCTAGAGATCAAGCTAGCGGGAGGTACGAGCAAGAGACCCAGTACTTC.

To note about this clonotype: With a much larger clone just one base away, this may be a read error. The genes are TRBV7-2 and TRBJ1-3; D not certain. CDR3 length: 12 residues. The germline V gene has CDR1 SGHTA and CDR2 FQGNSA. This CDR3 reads CASSQDGNTVYF. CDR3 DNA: TGTGCCAGCAGCCAGGACGGAAACACCGTATATTTT.

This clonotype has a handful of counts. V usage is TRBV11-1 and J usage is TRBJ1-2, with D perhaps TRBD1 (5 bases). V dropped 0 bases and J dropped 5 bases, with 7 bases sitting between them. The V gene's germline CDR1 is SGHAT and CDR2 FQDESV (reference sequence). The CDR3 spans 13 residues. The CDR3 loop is CASSLAREYGYTF. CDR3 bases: TGTGCCAGCAGCTTAGCCAGGGAGTATGGCTACACCTTC.

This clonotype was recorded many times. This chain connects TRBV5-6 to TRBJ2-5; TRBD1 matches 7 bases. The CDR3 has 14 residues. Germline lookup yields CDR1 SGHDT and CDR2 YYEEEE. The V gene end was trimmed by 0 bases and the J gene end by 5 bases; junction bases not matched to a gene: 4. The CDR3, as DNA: TGTGCCAGCAGCTTGGCGACAGGGATGGAGACCCAGTACTTC. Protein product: CASSLATGMETQYF. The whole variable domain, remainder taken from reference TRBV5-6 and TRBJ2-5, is DAGVTQSPTHLIKTRGQQVTLRCSPKSGHDTVSWYQQALGQGPQFIFQYYEEEERQRGNFPDRFSGHQFPNYSSELNVNALLLGDSALYLCASSLATGMETQYFGPGTRLLVL.